The 32 T cell receptor beta chains below were found in one sample sequenced in a study of OX40 agonist ivuxolimab in advanced cancers. Generated by immunoSEQ multiplex PCR, the TCRdb table keeps only in-frame clones and is missing some. The sample carries roughly 40,000 clones, roughly four fifths recorded once. This specimen was CD4+ or CD8+ T cells sorted from blood, taken in a trial of the OX40 agonist ivuxolimab. The receptors here all came from an adult with an advanced solid tumor such as melanoma, head and neck, liver or kidney cancer.

The chain joins TRBV28 to TRBJ2-7; TRBD2 aligns across 10 bases. The length of the CDR3 is 17 residues. The junction had 10 bases not matched to a gene; V was cut back by 3 bases and J by 2 bases. The germline CDR1 and CDR2 sequences are MDHEN and SYDVKM. For the CDR3, the DNA is TGTGCCAGCAGTTTTGAGCTAGCGGGAGTCGGGACCTACGAGCAGTACTTC. The encoded protein is CASSFELAGVGTYEQYF.

The rearrangement links TRBV9 to TRBJ2-3; no definite D call. Germline-derived CDR1 and CDR2 are SGDLS and YYNGEE. This CDR3 contains 13 residues. The ends were cut back, 3 bases at V and 3 bases at J, with 8 bases in the middle. The CDR3 DNA sequence: TGTGCCAGCAGCGCCCCTCTTACAGATACGCAGTATTTT. It yields the protein CASSAPLTDTQYF.

The chain has TRBV19 and TRBJ1-5; possible D gene TRBD1, 5 bases. In germline, CDR1 is LNHDA, CDR2 SQIVND (reference sequence). Trimming cost V 3 bases and J 1 base, with 10 bases left between them. The CDR3 runs to 15 residues. The CDR3 protein is CASSMLQDSNQPQHF. Here the CDR3 DNA reads TGTGCCAGTAGTATGCTACAGGACAGCAATCAGCCCCAGCATTTT. Drawing the rest from reference TRBV19 and TRBJ1-5, the complete variable domain is DGGITQSPKYLFRKEGQNVTLSCEQNLNHDAMYWYRQDPGQGLRLIYYSQIVNDFQKGDIAEGYSVSREKKESFPLTVTSAQKNPTAFYLCASSMLQDSNQPQHFGDGTRLSIL.

This clone was observed a handful of times. This chain uses TRBV7-9 with TRBJ2-7; 7 nucleotides align to TRBD2. The germline CDR1 and CDR2 sequences are SEHNR and FQNEAQ (reference sequence). CDR3 size: 15 residues. J lost 4 bases, V lost 0 bases, and 6 bases had no gene match. Here the CDR3 DNA reads TGTGCCAGCAGCTTAGCAGGGACTACCGTTTACGAGCAGTACTTC. The encoded protein is CASSLAGTTVYEQYF.

CDR3 loop: CASSPIGTGWETQYF. The CDR3 nucleotides are TGTGCCAGCAGTCCAATAGGGACAGGGTGGGAGACCCAGTACTTC. The chain combines TRBV27 with TRBJ2-5, with 9 bases matching TRBD1. The CDR3 covers 15 residues. The V segment lost 5 bases and the J segment 5 bases; nucleotides outside the gene matches: 9. Germline CDR1 reads MNHEY; CDR2 reads SMNVEV (reference sequence).

V and J are TRBV6-6 and TRBJ2-3, with 10 bases fitting TRBD2. V lost 4 bases, J lost 2 bases, and 6 bases stayed unmatched. This CDR3 spans 16 amino acids. Germline CDR1 MNHNY, CDR2 SVGAGI (reference sequence). Here the CDR3 DNA reads TGTGCCAGCAGTTCTAGGACTAGCGGCTTCACAGATACGCAGTATTTT. Residues: CASSSRTSGFTDTQYF.

The chain employs TRBV18 and TRBJ2-1; TRBD1 matches at 9 bases. J lost 3 bases, V lost 2 bases, and 8 bases had no gene match. There are 17 residues in the CDR3. The germline V gene has CDR1 KGHSH and CDR2 LQKENI. This CDR3 reads CASSPNVLDRGYNEQFF. CDR3 nucleotide sequence: TGTGCCAGCTCACCAAATGTGCTGGACAGGGGCTACAATGAGCAGTTCTTC.

The chain employs TRBV18 and TRBJ2-7; the match to TRBD2 covers 14 bases. CDR3 length: 15 amino acids. The germline V gene encodes CDR1 KGHSH and CDR2 LQKENI. The V gene end was trimmed by 1 base and the J gene end by 5 bases; junction bases not matched to a gene: 1. The CDR3 here is CASSPRGLAGDEQYF. CDR3 DNA sequence: TGTGCCAGCTCACCACGGGGACTAGCGGGAGACGAGCAGTACTTC.

The V call is TRBV7-8, the J call TRBJ2-5; TRBD2 aligns across 7 bases. The V gene end was trimmed by 6 bases and the J gene end by 3 bases; junction bases not matched to a gene: 10. In germline, CDR1 is SGHVS, CDR2 FQNEAQ. The CDR3 runs 15 residues. The CDR3 loop is CASRYGTTIEETQYF. CDR3 nucleotides: TGTGCCAGCAGGTACGGGACTACCATTGAAGAGACCCAGTACTTC.

The chain is built from TRBV2 and TRBJ1-1; D remains unclear. Germline V gene data show CDR1 as SNHLY and CDR2 as FYNNEI. The V end lost 6 bases, the J end lost 0 bases, and 11 bases lay between the germline ends. The CDR3 spans 14 residues. The CDR3 DNA reads as TGTGCCAGCAGAAGGGCATTTATGAACACTGAAGCTTTCTTT. Its protein is CASRRAFMNTEAFF. Together with reference TRBV2 and TRBJ1-1, the CDR3 gives the full variable domain: EPEVTQTPSHQVTQMGQEVILRCVPISNHLYFYWYRQILGQKVEFLVSFYNNEISEKSEIFDDQFSVERPDGSNFTLKIRSTKLEDSAMYFCASRRAFMNTEAFFGQGTRLTVV.

V and J are TRBV5-1 and TRBJ1-4; D call uncertain. Germline assignment: CDR1 SGHRS and CDR2 YFSETQ. This CDR3 spans 14 amino acids. Trimming took 4 bases from V and 8 from J, leaving 15 bases between them. CDR3 coding DNA: TGCGCCAGCAGCGGCACCGACCGAGAGGAAAAACTGTTTTTT. Protein product: CASSGTDREEKLFF.

V is TRBV9 and J is TRBJ1-1; D is undetermined. CDR1 is SGDLS and CDR2 is YYNGEE in the germline V gene. Trimming left V 6 bases short and J 4 bases short, with 10 bases between. This CDR3 is built from 12 residues. CDR3 DNA: TGTGCCAGCACCGCCCTTGGCACTGAAGCTTTCTTT. Translation gives CASTALGTEAFF.

V gene TRBV27 combines with J gene TRBJ1-5; D possibly corresponds to TRBD1 (5 bases). Between the trimmed V and J ends, which lost 5 bases and 2 bases, there was a span of 7 bases. Per germline, CDR1 MNHEY and CDR2 SMNVEV (reference sequence). The CDR3 runs 13 residues. The CDR3 DNA reads as TGTGCCAGCAGTATGGGGGGCAATCAGCCCCAGCATTTT. Its translation is CASSMGGNQPQHF.

V gene TRBV19 combines with J gene TRBJ1-3; 7 bases match TRBD1. The CDR3 loop spans 21 amino acids. CDR1 and CDR2 (germline): LNHDA, SQIVND (reference sequence). Trimming cost V 0 bases and J 0 bases; bases outside gene matches: 17. CDR3 coding DNA: TGTGCCAGTAGTATAGACCACAGGGGCTTTGGGAGAGAAAACTCTGGAAACACCATATATTTT. It codes for CASSIDHRGFGRENSGNTIYF.

This CDR3 reads CASSWTGGYEQYF. CDR3 DNA: TGTGCCAGCAGTTGGACAGGGGGATACGAGCAGTACTTC. V and J are TRBV7-2 and TRBJ2-7; 10 bases align to TRBD1. The V gene's germline CDR1 is SGHTA and CDR2 FQGNSA. V lost 6 bases, J lost 4 bases, and 3 bases stayed unmatched. The CDR3 consists of 13 residues. The full variable domain, its missing parts supplied by reference TRBV7-2 and TRBJ2-7, is GAGVSQSPSNKVTEKGKDVELRCDPISGHTALYWYRQSLGQGLEFLIYFQGNSAPDKSGLPSDRFSAERTGGSVSTLTIQRTQQEDSAVYLCASSWTGGYEQYFGPGTRLTVT.

This clone was observed once. CDR3 residues: CSATTDTQYF. The CDR3 nucleotides are TGCAGTGCTACTACAGATACGCAGTATTTT. This chain joins TRBV20-1 and TRBJ2-3; no clear D. V dropped 4 bases and J dropped 3 bases, with 2 bases sitting between them. The CDR3 spans 10 residues. Germline V CDR1 and CDR2: DFQATT, SNEGSKA (reference sequence).

In its sample, this clone was seen once. V usage is TRBV6-1 and J usage is TRBJ2-2; TRBD1 or TRBD2 may be the D gene (5 bases each). Trimming removed 7 bases from V and 6 bases from J, with 12 bases in between. Germline CDR1 and CDR2: MNHNS and SASEGT. This CDR3 is 13 amino acids long. The chain's CDR3 is CASIRQGAGELFF. CDR3 nucleotide sequence: TGTGCCAGCATTCGCCAGGGAGCCGGGGAGCTGTTTTTT.

The gene calls are TRBV27 and TRBJ2-6, with unresolved D. CDR1 is MNHEY and CDR2 is SMNVEV in the germline V gene (reference sequence). Trimming cost V 3 bases and J 1 base, with 16 bases left between them. The CDR3 contains 18 residues. The CDR3 here is CASSLNAYRRSGANVLTF. Written as DNA, the CDR3 is TGTGCCAGCAGTTTGAACGCCTACCGTCGATCTGGGGCCAACGTCCTGACTTTC.

The chain has TRBV5-6 and TRBJ2-7, with 10 bases aligning to TRBD1. V shed 2 bases, J shed 4 bases, and the junction held 12 bases outside the gene matches. This CDR3 region has 17 residues. Germline CDR1 is SGHDT and CDR2 is YYEEEE. The CDR3 loop is CASSFFYPGQGTYEQYF. CDR3 coding DNA: TGTGCCAGCAGCTTCTTTTATCCGGGACAGGGGACATACGAGCAGTACTTC.

V gene TRBV11-3 combines with J gene TRBJ2-5; D possibly corresponds to TRBD2 (6 bases). The V gene lost 5 bases and the J gene lost 2 bases, with 12 bases spanning the gap. CDR3 size: 14 residues. Looked up from germline, CDR1 is SGHNT and CDR2 is YENEEA. The CDR3 sequence is CASSTEGGQETQYF. Written as DNA, the CDR3 is TGTGCCAGCAGCACGGAGGGTGGGCAAGAGACCCAGTACTTC.

This clone was picked up one time. This chain connects TRBV6-4 to TRBJ1-2; 7 positions match TRBD1. The CDR3 is 14 amino acids. CDR1 and CDR2 (germline): MRHNA, SNTAGT. Unmatched junction bases numbered 5, after V lost 0 bases and J lost 7 bases. The DNA for the CDR3 is TGTGCCAGCAGTGACTCAGGGGGCGCCGGTGGCTACACCTTC. This gives the protein CASSDSGGAGGYTF.

The chain joins TRBV7-3 to TRBJ2-3, with TRBD2 identical over 11 bases. After removal of 4 bases from V and 6 bases from J, the junction contained 9 bases not matched to a gene. The CDR3 is 16 residues long. Germline values: CDR1 SGHTA, CDR2 FQGTGA. In nucleotides, the CDR3 is TGTGCCAGCAGCTCGGTAGCGGGAGGGCCCGGGGATACGCAGTATTTT. Its protein is CASSSVAGGPGDTQYF.

The chain uses TRBV4-1 and TRBJ2-1, with TRBD2 identical over 11 bases. CDR3 length equals 15 residues. V lost 4 bases, J lost 5 bases, and 4 bases stayed unmatched. CDR1 and CDR2 from the germline V gene are MGHRA and YSYEKL. The chain's CDR3 is CASSPSGLADNEQFF. CDR3 DNA sequence: TGCGCCAGCAGCCCTTCGGGACTAGCGGACAATGAGCAGTTCTTC.

This sequence joins TRBV7-6 and TRBJ1-5; tentative D call: TRBD1 (6 bases). The CDR3 covers 15 residues. Trimming removed 2 bases from V and 3 bases from J, with 11 bases in between. Germline V gene lookup returns CDR1 SGHVS and CDR2 FNYEAQ. CDR3: CASSLTGTNNQPQHF. In DNA form, the CDR3 reads TGTGCCAGCAGCTTAACAGGGACGAACAATCAGCCCCAGCATTTT.

This clone was counted only a few times. This chain links TRBV27 with TRBJ1-2, with TRBD1 matching over 7 bases. The CDR3 length is 17 residues. The V gene end was trimmed by 1 base and the J gene end by 7 bases; junction bases not matched to a gene: 15. Germline loops: CDR1 MNHEY, CDR2 SMNVEV (reference sequence). DNA for the CDR3: TGTGCCAGCAGTTTATTGCCCTCTACAGGGGTTTGGGGTGGCTACACCTTC. Translation gives CASSLLPSTGVWGGYTF.

J is TRBJ2-5 and V is TRBV7-3; 7 bases fit TRBD2. This CDR3 contains 15 residues. The J segment lost 5 bases and the V segment lost 0 bases, leaving 6 bases of the junction unmatched. CDR1 SGHTA and CDR2 FQGTGA come from the germline V gene. The CDR3 sequence is CASSLTAGRGETQYF. DNA of the CDR3: TGTGCCAGCAGCTTAACCGCGGGGCGGGGGGAGACCCAGTACTTC.

V usage is TRBV2 and J usage is TRBJ1-4, with TRBD1 as a possible D gene (6 bases). With 7 bases removed from V and 7 bases from J, the gap between germline ends came to 19 bases. The CDR3 runs 15 residues. Germline V CDR1 and CDR2: SNHLY, FYNNEI. The CDR3 loop is CASKAGGPGSEKLFF. In DNA, the CDR3 is TGTGCCAGCAAAGCGGGGGGGCCGGGTTCTGAAAAACTGTTTTTT.

The J gene is TRBJ2-7, the V gene TRBV5-6, with TRBD1 identical over 7 bases. Germline CDR1 reads SGHDT; CDR2 reads YYEEEE. The trim removed 0 bases at V and 3 bases at J, leaving 3 bases unmatched. The CDR3 is made up of 14 amino acids. As DNA, the CDR3 is TGTGCCAGCAGCTTGGTGGCAGGGGGCTACGAGCAGTACTTC. Protein sequence: CASSLVAGGYEQYF.

This chain connects TRBV27 to TRBJ2-3; D is unresolved. The V gene lost 5 bases and the J gene lost 6 bases, with 9 bases spanning the gap. CDR3 size: 12 residues. Germline lookup yields CDR1 MNHEY and CDR2 SMNVEV (reference sequence). CDR3 coding DNA: TGTGCCAGCAGTCCTTATGCGGATACGCAGTATTTT. Its translation is CASSPYADTQYF.

The chain recombines TRBV7-9 with TRBJ2-7; a possible D gene is TRBD2 (6 bases). CDR1 SEHNR and CDR2 FQNEAQ come from the germline V gene (reference sequence). The V end was cut by 8 bases, the J end by 0 bases, with 8 bases between. The CDR3 extends over 12 amino acids. CDR3 bases: TGTGCCAGCGGGCGGGACTCCTACGAGCAGTACTTC. Its translation is CASGRDSYEQYF.

This clone was seen once. V is TRBV4-2 and J is TRBJ2-1; D is unclear. This CDR3 is 15 amino acids long. The V end was cut by 4 bases, the J end by 6 bases, with 16 bases between. CDR1 and CDR2 from the germline V gene are LGHNA and YNFKEQ. CDR3 sequence reads: CASSPRLSVINEQFF. The CDR3 DNA is TGTGCCAGCAGCCCGCGACTGAGCGTTATCAATGAGCAGTTCTTC.

The chain uses TRBV6-6 and TRBJ1-4, with no clear D. The V gene lost 1 base and the J gene lost 4 bases, with 7 bases spanning the gap. The CDR3 is made up of 14 amino acids. From germline, CDR1 is MNHNY and CDR2 SVGAGI (reference sequence). CDR3 DNA: TGTGCCAGCAGTTACTTGTCGGTTAATGAAAAACTGTTTTTT. Translation: CASSYLSVNEKLFF.